Described below is a single TCR beta chain sequence and its context. TCRdb keeps only in-frame clones here, not all; method: immunoSEQ multiplex PCR. The profile shows roughly 200,000 clones, approximately 85% of them singletons. The sample originates from a study of blood T cell repertoires in COVID-19. Study-wide context: COVID-19 samples collected from the United States, Italy and Spain covered acute and convalescent phases.

Trimming cost V 4 bases and J 8 bases, with 14 bases left between them. The germline V gene has CDR1 SGHDN and CDR2 FVKESK. CDR3 length: 13 amino acids. Sequencing was carried out using peripheral blood. The chain couples TRBV14 to TRBJ1-2, with a weak D call TRBD1 (5 bases). The sequence derives from a man between 60 and 75 years old with acute or convalescent COVID-19. As DNA, the CDR3 is TGTGCCAGCAGCCTCGGCAGGGATCGAGGCTACACCTTC. Its protein is CASSLGRDRGYTF. Full variable domain (remainder filled in from reference TRBV14 and TRBJ1-2): EAGVTQFPSHSVIEKGQTVTLRCDPISGHDNLYWYRRVMGKEIKFLLHFVKESKQDESGMPNNRFLAERTGGTYSTLKVQPAELEDSGVYFCASSLGRDRGYTFGSGTRLTVV.